These 20 T cell receptor beta chains were all obtained from the same sample, sequenced in a study of cytomegalovirus exposure and HLA in healthy donors. PCR amplification relied on 60 Vbeta primers (plus 13 Jbeta primers). Sequenced by immunoSEQ multiplex PCR; TCRdb stores in-frame clones only, minus some. The sample lists 150,000 or so clones; roughly 77% were seen once. The sample taken for sequencing was PBMCs. The source of these receptors is a woman aged 50 to 60 in good health and CMV-seropositive.

The chain couples TRBV6-6 to TRBJ2-5, with D hard to call. This CDR3 is built from 12 residues. Trimming took off 6 bases at V and 5 bases at J, with 10 bases between the two ends. Germline lookup yields CDR1 MNHNY and CDR2 SVGAGI (reference sequence). In nucleotides, the CDR3 is TGTGCCAGCAGCCCCCCCGTGGAGACCCAGTACTTC. This codes for CASSPPVETQYF.

The chain employs TRBV6-1 and TRBJ2-5; 11 bases agree with TRBD2. In germline, CDR1 is MNHNS, CDR2 SASEGT. The CDR3 has 18 residues. V lost 4 bases to trimming and J lost 5 bases; unmatched junction nucleotides: 15. The CDR3 region is CASSGGGLAGWGGETQYF. CDR3 nucleotides: TGTGCCAGCAGTGGAGGAGGACTAGCGGGTTGGGGGGGTGAGACCCAGTACTTC.

Only one count was recorded for this clone. V is TRBV19 and J is TRBJ2-5, with 9 nucleotides matching TRBD2. The CDR3 is made up of 14 amino acids. Germline loops: CDR1 LNHDA, CDR2 SQIVND (reference sequence). With 4 bases clipped from V and 5 bases from J, the junction kept 5 bases outside the gene matches. The CDR3 DNA reads TGTGCCAGTAGTAGCGGGAGGGCCTGGGAGACCCAGTACTTC. As protein: CASSSGRAWETQYF.

V is TRBV7-2 and J is TRBJ2-7; 8 bases align to TRBD2. This CDR3 is 16 amino acids long. V trimming: 0 bases; J trimming: 2 bases; junction bases outside the gene matches: 6. Germline values: CDR1 SGHTA, CDR2 FQGNSA. Written as DNA, the CDR3 is TGTGCCAGCAGCTTAGCTAAGCTAGCGGGTACCTACGAGCAGTACTTC. Translated, it gives CASSLAKLAGTYEQYF. The entire variable domain, with the rest obtained from reference TRBV7-2 and TRBJ2-7, is as follows: GAGVSQSPSNKVTEKGKDVELRCDPISGHTALYWYRQSLGQGLEFLIYFQGNSAPDKSGLPSDRFSAERTGGSVSTLTIQRTQQEDSAVYLCASSLAKLAGTYEQYFGPGTRLTVT.

The V call is TRBV29-1, the J call TRBJ1-4, with a possible D match to TRBD1 (6 bases). V lost 1 base to trimming and J lost 4 bases, with 10 bases between them. The V gene's germline CDR1 is SQVTM and CDR2 ANQGSEA. The CDR3 totals 14 residues. CDR3 bases: TGCAGCGTTGAAGGGACAGCAAATAATGAAAAACTGTTTTTT. This codes for CSVEGTANNEKLFF.

V gene TRBV9 combines with J gene TRBJ1-1; D remains ambiguous. This CDR3 spans 12 amino acids. Germline loops: CDR1 SGDLS, CDR2 YYNGEE. Trimming stripped 0 bases from V and 10 bases from J, with 10 bases between. The CDR3, as DNA: TGTGCCAGCAGCGTAGTGTCCGCGGGAGCTTTCTTT. Encoded protein: CASSVVSAGAFF.

In this sample, this clone turned up once. V gene TRBV6-1 combines with J gene TRBJ1-3; TRBD1 aligns across 7 bases. The ends lost 7 bases at V and 0 bases at J; junction bases unmatched: 3. This CDR3 is 14 amino acids long. Germline V gene lookup returns CDR1 MNHNS and CDR2 SASEGT. CDR3: CASTNRGSGNTIYF. The CDR3, as DNA: TGTGCCAGCACAAACAGGGGCTCTGGAAACACCATATATTTT.

Concerning this clone: One end of the junction fails to match germline, which may point to a read error. The chain uses TRBV7-3 and TRBJ2-2; TRBD2 agrees at 12 bases. CDR3 length: 19 amino acids. Germline V gives CDR1 SGHTA, CDR2 FQGTGA. CDR3: CASSSDVLAGGLNAGELFF. Here the CDR3 DNA reads TGTGCCAGCAGCTCAGACGTCCTAGCGGGGGGGCTGAACGCCGGGGAGCTGTTTTTT.

The chain carries TRBV5-1 and TRBJ2-3; a possible D gene is TRBD1 (5 bases). From germline, CDR1 is SGHRS and CDR2 YFSETQ. The V and J ends lost 0 bases and 5 bases respectively, with 13 bases between them. This CDR3 has 15 residues. The DNA for the CDR3 is TGCGCCAGCAGCTTGGGAGGCAGGGTCGAAGATACGCAGTATTTT. Its translation is CASSLGGRVEDTQYF.

The chain joins TRBV9 to TRBJ1-6; maybe TRBD1 (5 bases). The ends were cut back, 6 bases at V and 9 bases at J, with 13 bases in the middle. The CDR3 length is 13 residues. The germline CDR1 and CDR2 sequences are SGDLS and YYNGEE. The CDR3, as DNA: TGTGCCAGCACCCCCGGGGGGACTTCACCCCTCCACTTT. This gives the protein CASTPGGTSPLHF.

This sequence joins TRBV9 and TRBJ1-2, with D maybe TRBD1 (6 bases). V was pared by 2 bases and J by 9 bases, with 11 bases between. In germline, CDR1 is SGDLS, CDR2 YYNGEE. This CDR3 contains 12 residues. DNA of the CDR3: TGTGCCAGCAGCGTGGGGGCTCTAAGCTACACCTTC. It translates to CASSVGALSYTF.

The chain uses TRBV4-3 and TRBJ2-2; TRBD1 might be the D (6 bases). CDR3 size: 16 residues. Germline values: CDR1 LGHNA, CDR2 YSLEER. The V end lost 3 bases, the J end lost 2 bases, and 13 bases lay between the germline ends. The CDR3 is CASSQLTGHNTGELFF. The CDR3 region has the DNA TGCGCCAGCAGCCAGTTAACGGGACACAACACCGGGGAGCTGTTTTTT.

The chain carries TRBV13 and TRBJ1-2; D ambiguous. The V end lost 5 bases, the J end lost 5 bases, and 12 bases lay between the germline ends. The germline gives CDR1 PRHDT, CDR2 FYEKMQ (reference sequence). The CDR3 is 13 residues long. CDR3 loop: CASSLKPFYGYTF. CDR3 in DNA: TGTGCCAGCAGCCTTAAGCCATTTTATGGCTACACCTTC. Full variable domain (missing parts from reference TRBV13 and TRBJ1-2): AAGVIQSPRHLIKEKRETATLKCYPIPRHDTVYWYQQGPGQDPQFLISFYEKMQSDKGSIPDRFSAQQFSDYHSELNMSSLELGDSALYFCASSLKPFYGYTFGSGTRLTVV.

The gene calls are TRBV27 and TRBJ2-7, with a tentative D call TRBD2 (5 bases). Germline loops: CDR1 MNHEY, CDR2 SMNVEV (reference sequence). Deletions cut 2 bases from V and 4 bases from J, with 12 bases between. CDR3 length: 14 amino acids. The CDR3 region has the DNA TGTGCCAGCAGTTTAAACAGCGGACGATACGAGCAGTACTTC. Translated: CASSLNSGRYEQYF.

V gene TRBV11-1 combines with J gene TRBJ2-5; D perhaps matches TRBD2 (7 bases). The CDR3 extends over 15 amino acids. Trimming removed 6 bases at V and 0 bases at J, with 14 bases between. CDR1 is SGHAT and CDR2 is FQDESV in the germline V gene (reference sequence). Here the CDR3 DNA reads TGTGCCAGCAGGCATCGCGGGGGCCACCAAGAGACCCAGTACTTC. Translation gives CASRHRGGHQETQYF.

The chain is built from TRBV11-2 and TRBJ2-3; 15 positions agree with TRBD2. V trimming: 5 bases; J trimming: 5 bases; junction bases outside the gene matches: 14. This CDR3 has 19 residues. The germline V gene has CDR1 SGHAT and CDR2 FQNNGV. The CDR3 reads CASSIYTRGLAGGIDTQYF. Here the CDR3 DNA reads TGTGCCAGCAGCATTTATACTCGGGGACTAGCGGGGGGTATAGATACGCAGTATTTT.

The chain is built from TRBV7-3 and TRBJ2-1; D ambiguous. Germline V gene lookup returns CDR1 SGHTA and CDR2 FQGTGA. The CDR3 extends over 15 amino acids. V was cut by 2 bases and J by 6 bases, with 14 bases left in between. CDR3 nucleotides: TGTGCCAGCAGCTTAGCGGCCCTTTTTTCCAATGAGCAGTTCTTC. Residues: CASSLAALFSNEQFF.

V is TRBV4-2 and J is TRBJ2-2, with D possibly matching TRBD2 (6 bases). This CDR3 has 17 amino acids. With 0 bases removed from V and 4 bases from J, the gap between germline ends came to 15 bases. CDR1 and CDR2 from the germline V gene are LGHNA and YNFKEQ. The CDR3 here is CASSQDLVGSSTGELFF. The DNA for the CDR3 is TGTGCCAGCAGCCAAGATCTTGTCGGGAGTTCCACCGGGGAGCTGTTTTTT.

This clone has a single count. This rearrangement joins TRBV7-6 to TRBJ2-3; 8 bases are a match to TRBD1. Germline CDR1 is SGHVS and CDR2 is FNYEAQ. V gave up 2 bases and J gave up 0 bases; unmatched junction bases: 4. The CDR3 covers 16 residues. The CDR3 nucleotides read TGTGCCAGCAGCTTAAGGCAGGGGGCGAGCACAGATACGCAGTATTTT. This encodes CASSLRQGASTDTQYF.

This clone appeared once. The rearrangement uses TRBV9 and TRBJ1-5; 8 bases fit TRBD1. The CDR3 is 14 residues long. Germline trimming cut 3 bases from V and 11 bases from J; bases unmatched to any gene: 10. Germline loops: CDR1 SGDLS, CDR2 YYNGEE. The CDR3 reads CASSEYTTGGAQHF. For the CDR3, the DNA is TGTGCCAGCAGCGAATACACTACAGGGGGAGCCCAGCATTTT.